This T cell receptor beta chain was recorded in a study of CD8+ T cells in alopecia areata. Investigators isolated RNA and reverse transcribed it into cDNA to act as the sequencing template. Libraries were prepared by immunoSEQ multiplex PCR; TCRdb keeps only in-frame clonotypes and omits some of them. The sample yields 95,000 to 150,000 clones, 50% to 55% seen once. The treatment: oral pan-JAK inhibitor, 5-10 mg twice daily. This TCR was sampled from a human donor with alopecia areata. Sequenced material: CD4+ T cells sorted from blood, taken at week 4, from a patient treated with tofacitinib.

The CDR3 is CSVDGGSGLFYNEQFF. For the CDR3, the DNA is TGCAGCGTTGACGGGGGTTCGGGTTTATTCTACAATGAGCAGTTCTTC. The chain carries TRBV29-1 and TRBJ2-1, with a possible D match to TRBD2 (6 bases). The CDR3 is 16 amino acids. V shed 3 bases and J shed 3 bases, with 18 bases lying between them. Germline V gene lookup returns CDR1 SQVTM and CDR2 ANQGSEA.